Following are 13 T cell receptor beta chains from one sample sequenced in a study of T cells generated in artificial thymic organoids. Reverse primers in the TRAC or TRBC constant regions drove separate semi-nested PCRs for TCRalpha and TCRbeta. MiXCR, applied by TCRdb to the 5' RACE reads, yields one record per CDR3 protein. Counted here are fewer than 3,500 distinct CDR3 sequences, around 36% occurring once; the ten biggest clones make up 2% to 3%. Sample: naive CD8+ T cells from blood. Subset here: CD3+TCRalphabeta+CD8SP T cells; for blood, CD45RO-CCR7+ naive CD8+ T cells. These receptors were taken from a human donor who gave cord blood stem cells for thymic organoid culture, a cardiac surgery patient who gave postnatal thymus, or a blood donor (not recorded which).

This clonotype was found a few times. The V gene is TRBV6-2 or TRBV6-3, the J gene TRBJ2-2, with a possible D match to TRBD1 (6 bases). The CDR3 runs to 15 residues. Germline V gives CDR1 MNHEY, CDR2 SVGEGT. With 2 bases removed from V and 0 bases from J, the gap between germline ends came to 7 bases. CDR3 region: CASSYGTTNTGELFF. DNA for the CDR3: TGTGCCAGCAGTTACGGGACAACGAACACCGGGGAGCTGTTTTTT.

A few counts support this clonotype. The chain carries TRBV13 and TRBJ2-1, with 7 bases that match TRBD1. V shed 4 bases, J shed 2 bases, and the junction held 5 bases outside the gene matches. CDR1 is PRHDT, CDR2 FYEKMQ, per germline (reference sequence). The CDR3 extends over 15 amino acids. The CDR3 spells CASSSRQGAYNEQFF. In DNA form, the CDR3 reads TGTGCCAGCAGCTCCCGACAGGGTGCCTACAATGAGCAGTTCTTC.

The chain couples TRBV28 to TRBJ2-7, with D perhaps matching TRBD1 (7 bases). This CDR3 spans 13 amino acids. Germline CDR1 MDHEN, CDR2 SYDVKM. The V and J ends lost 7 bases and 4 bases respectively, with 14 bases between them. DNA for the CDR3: TGTGCCAGCATCCTCCAGGGGGGTTACGAGCAGTACTTC. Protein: CASILQGGYEQYF.

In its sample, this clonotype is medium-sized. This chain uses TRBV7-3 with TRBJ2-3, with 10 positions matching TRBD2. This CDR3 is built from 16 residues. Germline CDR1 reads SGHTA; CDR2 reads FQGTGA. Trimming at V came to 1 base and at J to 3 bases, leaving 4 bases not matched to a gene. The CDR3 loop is CASSLKAGGLTDTQYF. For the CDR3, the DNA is TGTGCCAGCAGCTTAAAAGCGGGGGGGCTTACAGATACGCAGTATTTT.

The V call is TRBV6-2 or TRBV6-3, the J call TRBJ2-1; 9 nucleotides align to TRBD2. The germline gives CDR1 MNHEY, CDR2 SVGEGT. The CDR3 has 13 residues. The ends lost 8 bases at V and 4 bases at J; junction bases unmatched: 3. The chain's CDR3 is CASSSGVYNEQFF. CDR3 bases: TGTGCCAGCTCTAGCGGGGTTTACAATGAGCAGTTCTTC.

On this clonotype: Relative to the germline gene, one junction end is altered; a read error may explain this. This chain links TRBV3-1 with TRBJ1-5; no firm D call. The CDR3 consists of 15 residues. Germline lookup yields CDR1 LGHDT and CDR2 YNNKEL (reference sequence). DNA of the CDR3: TGTGCCGGCAGCCAAGATGTACGGTTCAGGCAGCCCCAGCATTTT. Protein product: CAGSQDVRFRQPQHF.

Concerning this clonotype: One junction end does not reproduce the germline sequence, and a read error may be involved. CDR3 residues: CASSQGETTNEKLFF. CDR3 bases: TGTGCTAGCAGCCAAGGGGAGACAACTAATGAAAAACTGTTTTTT. The chain joins TRBV7-7 to TRBJ1-4; possible D gene TRBD1, 5 bases. This CDR3 region has 15 residues. CDR1 is SSHAT and CDR2 is FNYEAQ in the germline V gene (reference sequence).

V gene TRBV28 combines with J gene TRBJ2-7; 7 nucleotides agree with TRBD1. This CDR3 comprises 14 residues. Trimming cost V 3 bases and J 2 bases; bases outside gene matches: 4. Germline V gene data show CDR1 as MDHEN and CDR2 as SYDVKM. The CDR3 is CASSLGDRAYEQYF. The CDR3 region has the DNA TGTGCCAGCAGTTTGGGAGACAGGGCCTACGAGCAGTACTTC.

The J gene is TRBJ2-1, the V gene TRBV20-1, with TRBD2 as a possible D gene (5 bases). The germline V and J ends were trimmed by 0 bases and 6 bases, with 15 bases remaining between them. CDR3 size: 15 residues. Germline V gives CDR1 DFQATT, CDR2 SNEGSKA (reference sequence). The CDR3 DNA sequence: TGCAGTGCTAGAGATTGGCTAGCTCCTGGCAATGAGCAGTTCTTC. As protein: CSARDWLAPGNEQFF.

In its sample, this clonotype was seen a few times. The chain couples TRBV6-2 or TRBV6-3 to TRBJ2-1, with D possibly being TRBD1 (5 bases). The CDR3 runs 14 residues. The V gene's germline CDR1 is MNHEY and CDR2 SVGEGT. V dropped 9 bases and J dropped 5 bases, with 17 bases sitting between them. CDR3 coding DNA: TGTGCCAGTCGACAGCAGGATCTGGACAATGAGCAGTTCTTC. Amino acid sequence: CASRQQDLDNEQFF.

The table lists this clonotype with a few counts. CDR3 DNA sequence: TGTGCCAGCAGCGACAGGGTCGGAGATACGCAGTATTTT. Protein sequence: CASSDRVGDTQYF. J is TRBJ2-3 and V is TRBV7-9, with TRBD1 identical over 7 bases. Per the germline V gene, CDR1 is SEHNR and CDR2 is FQNEAQ (reference sequence). The CDR3 has 13 residues. V shed 5 bases and J 5 bases; nucleotides not matched to a gene: 4.

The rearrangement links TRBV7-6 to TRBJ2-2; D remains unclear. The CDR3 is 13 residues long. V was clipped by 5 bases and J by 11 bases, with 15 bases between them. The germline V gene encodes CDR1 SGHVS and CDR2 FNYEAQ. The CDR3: CASSRGPLRELFF. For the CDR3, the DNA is TGTGCCAGCAGCCGCGGCCCCCTACGTGAGCTGTTTTTT.

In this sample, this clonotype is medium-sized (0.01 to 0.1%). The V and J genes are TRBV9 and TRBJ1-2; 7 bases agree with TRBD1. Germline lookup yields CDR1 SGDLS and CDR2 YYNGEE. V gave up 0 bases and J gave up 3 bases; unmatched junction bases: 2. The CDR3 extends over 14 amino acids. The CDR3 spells CASSVGQGDYGYTF. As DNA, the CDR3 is TGTGCCAGCAGCGTAGGACAGGGTGACTATGGCTACACCTTC.